This T cell receptor beta chain appears in the sequencing data of a study of OX40 agonist ivuxolimab in advanced cancers. Assay: immunoSEQ multiplex PCR; the TCRdb copy retains only in-frame clones and omits some. Of 70,000 or so clones listed, 80% to 85% are singletons. This CDR3 spans 13 amino acids. Germline V gives CDR1 SNHLY, CDR2 FYNNEI. The ends were cut back, 5 bases at V and 4 bases at J, with 11 bases in the middle. The clonotype originates from an adult with an advanced solid tumor such as melanoma, head and neck, liver or kidney cancer. Here the sequenced sample was CD4+ or CD8+ T cells sorted from blood, taken in a trial of the OX40 agonist ivuxolimab. This chain links TRBV2 with TRBJ1-2; no definite D call. The DNA for the CDR3 is TGTGCCAGCAGTATGGGAAACTTCTATGGCTACACCTTC. Translating gives CASSMGNFYGYTF.